The sequence of this TCR beta chain was determined in a study of T cell changes during pregnancy in multiple sclerosis. In germline, CDR1 is SQVTM, CDR2 ANQGSEA. V dropped 3 bases and J dropped 0 bases, with 11 bases sitting between them. The CDR3 totals 14 residues. Clones were sequenced by immunoSEQ multiplex PCR, and TCRdb holds only the in-frame ones, with some missing. The repertoire holds some 70,000 clones, with about 91% as singletons. The origin of this receptor is a female donor with multiple sclerosis, enrolled in a pregnancy study. The starting material was peripheral blood, obtained in the first trimester of pregnancy. The rearrangement joins TRBV29-1 to TRBJ1-1, with D maybe TRBD1 (6 bases). CDR3 nucleotide sequence: TGCAGCGTTGATTCCAGGGGTTTGAACACTGAAGCTTTCTTT. It translates to CSVDSRGLNTEAFF.